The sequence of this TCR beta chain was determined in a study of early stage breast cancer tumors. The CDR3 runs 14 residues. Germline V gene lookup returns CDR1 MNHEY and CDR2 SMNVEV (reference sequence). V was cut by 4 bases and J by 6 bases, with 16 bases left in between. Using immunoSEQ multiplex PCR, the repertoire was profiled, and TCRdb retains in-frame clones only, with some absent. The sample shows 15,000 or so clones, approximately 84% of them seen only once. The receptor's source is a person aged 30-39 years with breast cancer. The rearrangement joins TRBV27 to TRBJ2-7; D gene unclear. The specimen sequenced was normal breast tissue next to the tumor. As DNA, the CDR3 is TGTGCCAGCAGTTCCGTCTACCCCCCTTCCGAGCAGTACTTC. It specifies CASSSVYPPSEQYF.